Following are 6 T cell receptor beta chains from one sample sequenced in a study of cytomegalovirus exposure and HLA in healthy donors (dated 2017 in TCRdb). The library relied on the immunoSEQ multiplex PCR assay. For the multiplex PCR, a mixture combining 60 forward primers for TCR Vbeta segments and 13 reverse primers for TCR Jbeta segments was used. This immuneACCESS table, as held by TCRdb, lists in-frame sequences with V and J called but not all clones. Of the missing ones, under half trace to an unresolved V gene in checked studies; the others have no known cause. Present in this sample are about 140,000 clones, around 80% of which were seen just once. The ten largest clonotypes hold less than 3% of the sample. The sample consisted of PBMCs. The receptors here all came from a man aged 45-60 years in good health and CMV-seronegative.

The rearrangement joins TRBV5-4 to TRBJ1-2; 8 nucleotides line up with TRBD1. The V gene's germline CDR1 is SGHNT and CDR2 YYREEE (reference sequence). V was pared by 2 bases and J by 7 bases, with 13 bases of the junction left unmatched. The CDR3 sequence is 16 residues long. CDR3 in DNA: TGTGCCAGCAGCTTTTCAGGACAGGGTTTCTGGGGTGGCTACACCTTC. This sequence encodes CASSFSGQGFWGGYTF.

This clone was seen more than once but under ten times. The chain carries TRBV18 and TRBJ2-3; 13 positions agree with TRBD2. Trimming took 4 bases from V and 4 from J; bases not matched to a gene: 5. The CDR3 has 16 residues. Germline CDR1 and CDR2: KGHSH and LQKENI. The CDR3 DNA reads as TGTGCCAGCTCACTCAGGACTAGCGGGAGCGCAGATACGCAGTATTTT. It yields the protein CASSLRTSGSADTQYF.

The V and J genes are TRBV7-9 and TRBJ2-1, with 10 bases fitting TRBD2. V shed 1 base, J shed 9 bases, and the junction held 6 bases outside the gene matches. The length of the CDR3 is 15 residues. The germline V gene has CDR1 SEHNR and CDR2 FQNEAQ (reference sequence). The CDR3 loop reads CASSLGPSGSGEQFF. The CDR3 DNA sequence: TGTGCCAGCAGCTTAGGGCCTAGCGGGAGTGGTGAGCAGTTCTTC.

The chain couples TRBV6-5 to TRBJ1-6; D is perhaps TRBD1 (5 bases). The CDR3 has 13 amino acids. Germline V lookup: CDR1 MNHEY, CDR2 SVGAGI. V was pared by 10 bases and J by 5 bases, with 12 bases between. This chain's CDR3 is CATRRQNNSPLHF. The CDR3 DNA follows: TGTGCCACCCGGAGACAGAATAATTCACCCCTCCACTTT.

The rearrangement uses TRBV5-1 and TRBJ1-1, with TRBD1 identical over 7 bases. The CDR3 covers 16 residues. V trimming: 4 bases; J trimming: 1 base; junction bases outside the gene matches: 10. Germline CDR1 and CDR2: SGHRS and YFSETQ. The CDR3 DNA reads as TGCGCCAGCAGCATTGGGACAGCAAATTCGAACACTGAAGCTTTCTTT. Amino acid sequence: CASSIGTANSNTEAFF.

V usage is TRBV6-5 and J usage is TRBJ1-6, with TRBD1 matching over 7 bases. Unmatched junction bases numbered 2, after V lost 0 bases and J lost 6 bases. Germline values: CDR1 MNHEY, CDR2 SVGAGI. The CDR3 is 15 residues long. CDR3 sequence (DNA): TGTGCCAGCAGTTACTCGAACAGGGGTAATTCACCCCTCCACTTT. Amino acids: CASSYSNRGNSPLHF.